This TCR beta chain emerged from a study of CD8+ T cells in alopecia areata. As to this clone: What it binds is unknown.

Study results and caveats: In lesional scalp, particularly from alopecia totalis/universalis, clonality was higher than in normal scalp.

The V end was cut by 4 bases, the J end by 2 bases, with 8 bases between. CDR1 and CDR2 from the germline V gene are LNHNV and YYDKDF (reference sequence). This CDR3 has 13 residues. Sequencing used cDNA as its template, made by extracting RNA and reverse transcribing it. Some clones are missing from TCRdb's copy, which holds only in-frame ones; the method was immunoSEQ multiplex PCR. Of around 190,000 clones in the sample, roughly 50% are singletons; the top ten hold around 5%. Source material: CD8+ T cells sorted from blood. This clonotype originated in a human donor in good health. The rearrangement uses TRBV15 and TRBJ2-5; a possible D gene is TRBD1 (6 bases). The chain's CDR3 is CATSKGQQETQYF. The CDR3 DNA reads as TGTGCCACCAGCAAAGGACAGCAAGAGACCCAGTACTTC.